This T cell receptor (beta chain) derives from a study of blood T cell repertoires in COVID-19. Germline CDR1 is SGHAT and CDR2 is FQNNGV. V gave up 2 bases and J gave up 8 bases, with 13 bases separating them. This CDR3 is 13 amino acids long. In the source study's methods: Amplification of reference gene primers was used by the study to estimate nucleated cell counts. Clones were sequenced by immunoSEQ multiplex PCR, and TCRdb holds only the in-frame ones, with some missing. D and trimming were read from the DNA, whereas the V and J calls and clone size are those reported in that table. This sample has fewer than 45,000 clones, with around 91% found just once.

The chain has TRBV11-2 and TRBJ2-7, with D tentatively TRBD2 (6 bases). This TCR came from a man aged 55-75 years with active or convalescent COVID-19. The sequenced sample was peripheral blood. The CDR3 DNA reads as TGTGCCAGCAGCTTAACCAGGGAGGTCCAGCAGTACTTC. Its protein is CASSLTREVQQYF.